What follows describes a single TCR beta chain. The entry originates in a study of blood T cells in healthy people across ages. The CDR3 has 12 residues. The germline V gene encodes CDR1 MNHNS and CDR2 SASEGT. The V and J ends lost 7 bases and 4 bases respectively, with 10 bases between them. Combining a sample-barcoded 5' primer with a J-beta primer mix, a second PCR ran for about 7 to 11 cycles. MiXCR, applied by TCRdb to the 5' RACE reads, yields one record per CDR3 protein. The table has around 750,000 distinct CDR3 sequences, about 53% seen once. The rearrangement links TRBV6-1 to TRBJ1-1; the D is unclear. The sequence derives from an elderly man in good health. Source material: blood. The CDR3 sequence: CASNPGSTEAFF. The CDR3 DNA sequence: TGTGCCAGCAATCCCGGCTCCACTGAAGCTTTCTTT.